This is a list of T cell receptor beta chains from one sample in a study of blood T cell repertoires in COVID-19. TCRdb's table, derived via immunoSEQ multiplex PCR, lists solely in-frame clones and lacks some. This sample has some 150,000 clones; about 89% occur once, and the top ten carry around 3.5%. Sequencing input: peripheral blood. These receptors came from a man aged 65 to 85 with acute or convalescent COVID-19. Each CDR3 is given with its conserved first and last residue. D genes are given only for firm matches. Size values are once, few and many counts, or a class for expanded clones, and some rows have none.

abundance: .; j_gene: TRBJ1-2; len: 14; d_gene: TRBD1; v_gene: TRBV6-5; CDR3nt: TGTGCCGCCATTTTTACCGGGACAGAGTATGGCTACACCTTC; CDR3aa: CAAIFTGTEYGYTF
abundance: .; j_gene: TRBJ2-3; len: 16; d_gene: TRBD1; v_gene: TRBV9; CDR3nt: TGTGCCAGCAGCGCCAGGGGACAGGGCCAGACAGATACGCAGTATTTT; CDR3aa: CASSARGQGQTDTQYF
abundance: .; j_gene: TRBJ1-2; len: 15; d_gene: .; v_gene: TRBV19; CDR3nt: TGTGCCAGTAGTATAGACAGGGTAGGTCGCGTTGGCTACACCTTC; CDR3aa: CASSIDRVGRVGYTF
abundance: .; j_gene: TRBJ2-3; len: 15; d_gene: .; v_gene: TRBV6-5; CDR3nt: TGTGCCAGCAGTTACAGGGGTACTAGCACAGATACGCAGTATTTT; CDR3aa: CASSYRGTSTDTQYF
abundance: .; j_gene: TRBJ1-1; len: 15; d_gene: TRBD1; v_gene: TRBV2; CDR3nt: TGTGCCAGCAGTCCACAGACAGGGAGTTTCACTGAAGCTTTCTTT; CDR3aa: CASSPQTGSFTEAFF
abundance: .; j_gene: TRBJ2-1; len: 15; d_gene: TRBD2; v_gene: TRBV27; CDR3nt: TGTGCCAGCAGTTTGCGGGAGTTCGGCTACAATGAGCAGTTCTTC; CDR3aa: CASSLREFGYNEQFF
abundance: .; j_gene: TRBJ2-7; len: 17; d_gene: TRBD2; v_gene: TRBV4-1; CDR3nt: TGCGCCAGCAGCCAAGACCCTCTAGCGGGAGTTTCCCACGAGCAGTACTTC; CDR3aa: CASSQDPLAGVSHEQYF
abundance: .; j_gene: TRBJ2-5; len: 15; d_gene: .; v_gene: TRBV4-3; CDR3nt: TGCGCCAGCAGCCACCGCGACAGTGGCCAAGAGACCCAGTACTTC; CDR3aa: CASSHRDSGQETQYF
abundance: .; j_gene: TRBJ2-7; len: 13; d_gene: .; v_gene: TRBV9; CDR3nt: TGTGCCAGCAGCGTCGGGGTTCACCACGAGCAGTACTTC; CDR3aa: CASSVGVHHEQYF
abundance: .; j_gene: TRBJ2-5; len: 15; d_gene: TRBD1; v_gene: TRBV2; CDR3nt: TGTGCCAGCAGTGAACGGCGGCGGGACAGGGAGACCCAGTACTTC; CDR3aa: CASSERRRDRETQYF
abundance: once; j_gene: TRBJ1-5; len: 13; d_gene: TRBD1; v_gene: TRBV7-8; CDR3nt: TGTGCCAGCAGCCCCCGGACAGGTCAGCCCCAGCATTTT; CDR3aa: CASSPRTGQPQHF
abundance: .; j_gene: TRBJ1-5; len: 12; d_gene: .; v_gene: TRBV7-9; CDR3nt: TGTGCCAGCAGCCGAGTAAGACAGCCCCAGCATTTT; CDR3aa: CASSRVRQPQHF
abundance: .; j_gene: TRBJ2-7; len: 14; d_gene: TRBD1; v_gene: TRBV5-4; CDR3nt: TGTGCCAGCAGCCTCCGACAGGGGGCGAGTGAGCAGTACTTC; CDR3aa: CASSLRQGASEQYF
abundance: .; j_gene: TRBJ1-1; len: 16; d_gene: .; v_gene: TRBV4-2; CDR3nt: TGTGCCAGCAGCCAAGACGCCCAAGGGGGGAACACTGAAGCTTTCTTT; CDR3aa: CASSQDAQGGNTEAFF
abundance: .; j_gene: TRBJ1-5; len: 14; d_gene: TRBD1; v_gene: TRBV11-2; CDR3nt: TGTGCCAGCAGCCCGGGGACAGGTCCGTACCCCCAGCATTTT; CDR3aa: CASSPGTGPYPQHF
abundance: .; j_gene: TRBJ1-5; len: 16; d_gene: TRBD1; v_gene: TRBV27; CDR3nt: TGTGCCAGCAGATCCCTCCTACAGGGGGTAAGGCAGCCCCAGCATTTT; CDR3aa: CASRSLLQGVRQPQHF
abundance: few; j_gene: TRBJ2-6; len: 18; d_gene: .; v_gene: TRBV7-7; CDR3nt: TGTGCTAGCAGCATCCCAGGGCCCAATGACTCTGGGGCCAACGTCCTGACTTTC; CDR3aa: CASSIPGPNDSGANVLTF
abundance: .; j_gene: TRBJ1-4; len: 14; d_gene: .; v_gene: TRBV6-5; CDR3nt: TGTGCCAGCAGTTACAGGGGGAGGGGTGAAAAACTGTTTTTT; CDR3aa: CASSYRGRGEKLFF
abundance: once; j_gene: TRBJ1-2; len: 13; d_gene: .; v_gene: TRBV5-4; CDR3nt: TGTGCCAGCAGCTCCCCGCAGGTCAATGGCTACACCTTC; CDR3aa: CASSSPQVNGYTF
abundance: .; j_gene: TRBJ2-2; len: 16; d_gene: TRBD2; v_gene: TRBV3-1/TRBV3-2; CDR3nt: TGTGCCAGCAGCCAAGAGGGGACTAGCCCTACCGGGGAGCTGTTTTTT; CDR3aa: CASSQEGTSPTGELFF
abundance: .; j_gene: TRBJ1-6; len: 13; d_gene: .; v_gene: TRBV3-1/TRBV3-2; CDR3nt: TGTGCCAGCAGCCAAGATCTCACAGCCGCCCTCCACTTT; CDR3aa: CASSQDLTAALHF
abundance: once; j_gene: TRBJ1-1; len: 13; d_gene: .; v_gene: TRBV5-1; CDR3nt: TGCGCCAGCAGCTTGATAATGAACACTGAAGCTTTCTTT; CDR3aa: CASSLIMNTEAFF
abundance: .; j_gene: TRBJ1-4; len: 16; d_gene: .; v_gene: TRBV5-1; CDR3nt: TGCGCCAGCAGCTTTCAGGGTCCTGCAACTAATGAAAAACTGTTTTTT; CDR3aa: CASSFQGPATNEKLFF
abundance: .; j_gene: TRBJ1-1; len: 13; d_gene: .; v_gene: TRBV10-3; CDR3nt: TGTGCCATCAGTGTGGCGGCGAACACTGAAGCTTTCTTT; CDR3aa: CAISVAANTEAFF
abundance: .; j_gene: TRBJ2-7; len: 13; d_gene: .; v_gene: TRBV9; CDR3nt: TGTGCCAGCAGCCTAACTCCCACGGGGGAGCAGTACTTC; CDR3aa: CASSLTPTGEQYF
abundance: .; j_gene: TRBJ1-1; len: 14; d_gene: .; v_gene: TRBV10-3; CDR3nt: TGTGCCATCAAGGGGGTTTCTATGAACACTGAAGCTTTCTTT; CDR3aa: CAIKGVSMNTEAFF
abundance: .; j_gene: TRBJ2-2; len: 14; d_gene: .; v_gene: TRBV7-3; CDR3nt: TGTGCCAGCGCTCAGTTTCTGGACACCGGGGAGCTGTTTTTT; CDR3aa: CASAQFLDTGELFF
abundance: .; j_gene: TRBJ2-7; len: 13; d_gene: .; v_gene: TRBV27; CDR3nt: TGTGCCAGCAAGAGAGGGCAGGCCTACGAGCAGTACTTC; CDR3aa: CASKRGQAYEQYF
abundance: .; j_gene: TRBJ2-3; len: 15; d_gene: TRBD2; v_gene: TRBV11-2; CDR3nt: TGTGCCAGCAGCTTAGCCGGGACTAACACAGATACGCAGTATTTT; CDR3aa: CASSLAGTNTDTQYF
abundance: .; j_gene: TRBJ1-1; len: 12; d_gene: .; v_gene: TRBV2; CDR3nt: TGTGCCAGCAACACCCAACAGGCTGAAGCTTTCTTT; CDR3aa: CASNTQQAEAFF
abundance: .; j_gene: TRBJ2-2; len: 15; d_gene: TRBD1; v_gene: TRBV28; CDR3nt: TGTGCCAGCAGTTTGGACAGGGGGCGGACCGGGGAGCTGTTTTTT; CDR3aa: CASSLDRGRTGELFF
abundance: .; j_gene: TRBJ2-1; len: 14; d_gene: .; v_gene: TRBV18; CDR3nt: TGTGCCAGCTCACCTTGGCAGGGGTACAATGAGCAGTTCTTC; CDR3aa: CASSPWQGYNEQFF
abundance: .; j_gene: TRBJ1-5; len: 15; d_gene: TRBD1; v_gene: TRBV30; CDR3nt: TGTGCCTGGAGTCCATTGGACAGGGGGATTGGGCCCCAGCATTTT; CDR3aa: CAWSPLDRGIGPQHF
abundance: .; j_gene: TRBJ1-5; len: 13; d_gene: .; v_gene: TRBV7-2; CDR3nt: TGTGCCAGCAGCCTTGGTCGAGAACAGCCCCAGCATTTT; CDR3aa: CASSLGREQPQHF
abundance: .; j_gene: TRBJ2-5; len: 15; d_gene: .; v_gene: TRBV4-2; CDR3nt: TGTGCCAGCAGCCCCCGAACGGCTAGTCAAGAGACCCAGTACTTC; CDR3aa: CASSPRTASQETQYF
abundance: .; j_gene: TRBJ1-5; len: 18; d_gene: TRBD1; v_gene: TRBV11-2; CDR3nt: TGTGCCAGCAGCTCCCCCCCCGAGGGGGCGACAGGGACCCAGCCCCAGCATTTT; CDR3aa: CASSSPPEGATGTQPQHF
abundance: .; j_gene: TRBJ2-7; len: 15; d_gene: TRBD2; v_gene: TRBV28; CDR3nt: TGTGCCAGCAAACGGAAACAGCGGGAGAGGAACGAGCAGTACTTC; CDR3aa: CASKRKQRERNEQYF
abundance: .; j_gene: TRBJ1-5; len: 13; d_gene: .; v_gene: TRBV5-6; CDR3nt: TGTGCCAGCAGCTGGGGGGGAGGTGGGCCCCAGCATTTT; CDR3aa: CASSWGGGGPQHF
abundance: .; j_gene: TRBJ1-3; len: 13; d_gene: .; v_gene: TRBV19; CDR3nt: TGTGCCAGTAGTCGAGATTCTGGAAACACCATATATTTT; CDR3aa: CASSRDSGNTIYF
abundance: once; j_gene: TRBJ2-5; len: 14; d_gene: .; v_gene: TRBV2; CDR3nt: TGTGCCAGCAGGGGGGGGCTATTTCAAGAGACCCAGTACTTC; CDR3aa: CASRGGLFQETQYF
abundance: .; j_gene: TRBJ1-2; len: 13; d_gene: .; v_gene: TRBV9; CDR3nt: TGTGCCAGCAGCGTAATAGGAGGCTATGGCTACACCTTC; CDR3aa: CASSVIGGYGYTF
abundance: .; j_gene: TRBJ1-5; len: 13; d_gene: .; v_gene: TRBV4-1; CDR3nt: TGCGCCAGCAGCCAAGATTTCGATCAGCCCCAGCATTTT; CDR3aa: CASSQDFDQPQHF
abundance: .; j_gene: TRBJ2-5; len: 16; d_gene: .; v_gene: TRBV19; CDR3nt: TGTGCCAGTAGTAATCGGCGGGTCGGTTCCGCTGAGACCCAGTACTTC; CDR3aa: CASSNRRVGSAETQYF
abundance: .; j_gene: TRBJ2-7; len: 16; d_gene: TRBD1; v_gene: TRBV4-3; CDR3nt: TGCGCCAGCAGCCAACGCCCGGGACAGGGGGCCCACGAGCAGTACTTC; CDR3aa: CASSQRPGQGAHEQYF
abundance: .; j_gene: TRBJ1-2; len: 14; d_gene: .; v_gene: TRBV30; CDR3nt: TGTGCCTGGAATTCACAGGGACCTAACTATGGCTACACCTTC; CDR3aa: CAWNSQGPNYGYTF
abundance: .; j_gene: TRBJ1-6; len: 15; d_gene: TRBD1; v_gene: TRBV28; CDR3nt: TGTGCCAGCAGTTCTCCCGGGACAGCAAATTCACCCCTCCACTTT; CDR3aa: CASSSPGTANSPLHF
abundance: .; j_gene: TRBJ1-1; len: 14; d_gene: .; v_gene: TRBV28; CDR3nt: TGTGCCAGCACCCCTGGGGGGGGGAGCACTGAAGCTTTCTTT; CDR3aa: CASTPGGGSTEAFF
abundance: .; j_gene: TRBJ2-1; len: 11; d_gene: .; v_gene: TRBV28; CDR3nt: TGTGCCAGCAGTTTGTCGGCAGGTTACTTCTTC; CDR3aa: CASSLSAGYFF
abundance: .; j_gene: TRBJ1-1; len: 16; d_gene: .; v_gene: TRBV9; CDR3nt: TGTGCCAGCAGCGTAGGGCCGGGACTCTCGAACACTGAAGCTTTCTTT; CDR3aa: CASSVGPGLSNTEAFF
abundance: .; j_gene: TRBJ2-7; len: 15; d_gene: TRBD2; v_gene: TRBV9; CDR3nt: TGTGCCAGCAGCATCCTAGCGGGACTGGGGTACGAGCAGTACTTC; CDR3aa: CASSILAGLGYEQYF
abundance: .; j_gene: TRBJ1-1; len: 11; d_gene: .; v_gene: TRBV20-1; CDR3nt: TGCAGTGCTAGAGACGTTTATGAAGCTTTCTTT; CDR3aa: CSARDVYEAFF
abundance: .; j_gene: TRBJ1-2; len: 14; d_gene: TRBD1; v_gene: TRBV29-1; CDR3nt: TGCAGCGTTGAAGGGCAGGGGGCTTGGGGTGGCTACACCTTC; CDR3aa: CSVEGQGAWGGYTF